This note documents a single TCR beta chain sequence. Its antigen is as yet unknown. The germline V gene has CDR1 SGHVS and CDR2 FQNEAQ. The CDR3 is 12 residues long. Between the trimmed V and J ends, which lost 5 bases and 11 bases, there was a span of 15 bases. This record belongs to a study of blood T cells in healthy people across ages. Study outcomes and limitations: CMV infection status of these donors was not known. Diversity estimated from one million T cells was considered an underestimate.

A second PCR, run for roughly 7 to 11 cycles, used a sample-barcoded 5' primer plus a J-beta primer mix. Every molecule of cDNA carried a tag from a template-switch adaptor with 12 random nucleotides. Each single sample gave us at least 2.5 million CDR3-containing paired-end reads. In TCRdb, the 5' RACE reads were re-called with MiXCR into one record per CDR3 protein. The repertoire holds 1.8 million or so distinct CDR3 sequences, roughly two fifths seen once, with 23% in the top ten. The specimen was blood. This receptor was identified in a human donor in good health. The chain joins TRBV7-8 to TRBJ1-1; D possibly corresponds to TRBD1 (6 bases). The CDR3 nucleotides are TGTGCCAGCAGCCCGAACAGGGATGTGGCTTTCTTT. Its translation: CASSPNRDVAFF.